These 18 T cell receptor beta chains originate from one sample sequenced in a study of T cells after yellow fever vaccination. From the 5' RACE reads, TCRdb called clonotypes with MiXCR, one entry per CDR3 protein. Counted here are more than 300,000 distinct CDR3 sequences, 3.5% to 4.5% occurring once; the ten biggest clones make up 19%. This specimen consisted of PBMCs, obtained 15 days after the yellow fever booster vaccination. All receptors come from a man younger than 35 who received the YFV17D yellow fever vaccine.

The V and J genes are TRBV2 and TRBJ1-6, with 7 bases matching TRBD1. The V gene end was trimmed by 5 bases and the J gene end by 10 bases; junction bases not matched to a gene: 8. The CDR3 totals 14 residues. Looked up from germline, CDR1 is SNHLY and CDR2 is FYNNEI. Written as DNA, the CDR3 is TGTGCCAGCAGTACCCGACAGGGTGAATCACCCCTCCACTTT. Protein product: CASSTRQGESPLHF.

There are many counts of this clonotype. This chain uses TRBV7-2 with TRBJ2-5; D ambiguous. Germline loops: CDR1 SGHTA, CDR2 FQGNSA. The CDR3 runs 12 residues. Trimming stripped 5 bases from V and 9 bases from J, with 13 bases between. The CDR3 DNA sequence: TGTGCCAGCAGCGTGACGCCGCCGCCCCAGTACTTC. The encoded protein is CASSVTPPPQYF.

The rearrangement links TRBV7-9 to TRBJ2-3; the D is unclear. This CDR3 comprises 14 residues. Trimming shortened V by 0 bases and J by 6 bases, and 10 bases separated the two germline ends. The germline gives CDR1 SEHNR, CDR2 FQNEAQ (reference sequence). The CDR3 nucleotides read TGTGCCAGCAGCTTAGCGCCGGACGGGGATACGCAGTATTTT. It is translated as CASSLAPDGDTQYF.

V usage is TRBV5-4 and J usage is TRBJ1-3; weak D call: TRBD1 (5 bases). In germline, CDR1 is SGHNT, CDR2 YYREEE (reference sequence). The CDR3 covers 18 residues. Trimming pared 4 bases from V and 0 bases from J, leaving 20 bases between. The chain's CDR3 is CASSPTSPGQISGNTIYF. The CDR3 nucleotides are TGTGCCAGCAGCCCGACATCCCCGGGGCAAATCTCTGGAAACACCATATATTTT.

In its sample, this clonotype was seen many times. The genes are TRBV4-3 and TRBJ2-5, with 8 nucleotides matching TRBD2. The V and J ends lost 0 bases and 2 bases, in that order; junction bases with no gene match: 2. The CDR3 is made up of 15 amino acids. The germline V gene has CDR1 LGHNA and CDR2 YSLEER. The CDR3 protein is CASSQDRGGQETQYF. The CDR3 coding sequence is TGCGCCAGCAGCCAAGATCGGGGGGGTCAAGAGACCCAGTACTTC.

This clonotype was picked up many times. The genes are TRBV6-6 and TRBJ1-1; D is possibly TRBD1 (5 bases). Germline CDR1 MNHNY, CDR2 SVGAGI (reference sequence). V lost 8 bases to trimming and J lost 0 bases, with 10 bases between them. CDR3 length: 13 amino acids. The CDR3 DNA reads TGTGCCAGCGGAAAGGGACTGAACACTGAAGCTTTCTTT. Protein: CASGKGLNTEAFF.

A few counts support this clonotype. J is TRBJ2-3 and V is TRBV20-1; 13 positions match TRBD2. Germline lookup yields CDR1 DFQATT and CDR2 SNEGSKA (reference sequence). V gave up 6 bases and J gave up 0 bases; unmatched junction bases: 15. This CDR3 region has 19 residues. CDR3 sequence (DNA): TGCAGTGCCGGGTCACCGGGACTAGCGGGATTTACTAGCACAGATACGCAGTATTTT. Translation gives CSAGSPGLAGFTSTDTQYF.

This clonotype appeared a few times. V and J are TRBV20-1 and TRBJ2-3; the D gene is possibly TRBD2 (5 bases). The CDR3 consists of 15 residues. Germline values: CDR1 DFQATT, CDR2 SNEGSKA (reference sequence). Trimming took 4 bases from V and 1 from J, leaving 15 bases between them. CDR3 amino acids: CSAIRLEDGTDTQYF. DNA of the CDR3: TGCAGTGCTATCCGTTTGGAGGATGGCACAGATACGCAGTATTTT.

This clonotype was found a few times. V is TRBV2 and J is TRBJ1-5; D possibly corresponds to TRBD1 (5 bases). Trimming removed 8 bases from V and 1 base from J, with 9 bases in between. This CDR3 spans 13 amino acids. Germline assignment: CDR1 SNHLY and CDR2 FYNNEI. CDR3 sequence (DNA): TGTGCCAGCTCGACAGAGAGCAATCAGCCCCAGCATTTT. Its translation is CASSTESNQPQHF. The variable domain in full, completed from reference TRBV2 and TRBJ1-5, reads EPEVTQTPSHQVTQMGQEVILRCVPISNHLYFYWYRQILGQKVEFLVSFYNNEISEKSEIFDDQFSVERPDGSNFTLKIRSTKLEDSAMYFCASSTESNQPQHFGDGTRLSIL.

This chain uses TRBV27 with TRBJ2-2; 8 positions agree with TRBD1. The CDR3 is 15 amino acids. V was clipped by 6 bases and J by 1 base; unmatched bases: 4. Germline assignment: CDR1 MNHEY and CDR2 SMNVEV (reference sequence). CDR3 protein: CASRAGTGNTGELFF. CDR3 DNA sequence: TGTGCCAGCAGGGCCGGGACAGGGAACACCGGGGAGCTGTTTTTT.

Only a few counts were recorded for this clonotype. The CDR3 DNA reads TGTGCCAGCAGTCTTATAGCGGGGGCCGGGGAGACCCAGTACTTC. Translated: CASSLIAGAGETQYF. The V gene is TRBV6-4, the J gene TRBJ2-5; 9 nucleotides align to TRBD2. V trimming: 5 bases; J trimming: 5 bases; junction bases outside the gene matches: 9. The CDR3 is made up of 15 amino acids. CDR1 MRHNA and CDR2 SNTAGT come from the germline V gene.

This clonotype was recorded many times. This chain joins TRBV6-6 and TRBJ2-7; D not resolved. Germline loops: CDR1 MNHNY, CDR2 SVGAGI (reference sequence). The CDR3 loop spans 14 amino acids. V shed 5 bases and J shed 4 bases, with 15 bases lying between them. As DNA, the CDR3 is TGTGCCAGCAGTGCCTCCGGGCAGAGGTACGAGCAGTACGTC. Translating gives CASSASGQRYEQYV.

This clonotype was seen many times. The chain couples TRBV7-2 to TRBJ2-7; 8 positions match TRBD2. Trimming at V came to 1 base and at J to 2 bases, leaving 4 bases not matched to a gene. Germline V gives CDR1 SGHTA, CDR2 FQGNSA. The CDR3 extends over 15 amino acids. In nucleotides, the CDR3 is TGTGCCAGCAGCTTAGGAGTCGGGGGGGCCTACGAGCAGTACTTC. It specifies CASSLGVGGAYEQYF.

This clonotype was observed a handful of times. This chain uses TRBV3-1 with TRBJ1-6, with D tentatively TRBD1 (5 bases). Germline V gene lookup returns CDR1 LGHDT and CDR2 YNNKEL (reference sequence). The CDR3 contains 14 residues. Trimming shortened V by 5 bases and J by 6 bases, and 11 bases separated the two germline ends. In DNA form, the CDR3 reads TGTGCCAGCAGCAGGGGCTCGGTTAATTCACCCCTCCACTTT. Protein product: CASSRGSVNSPLHF.

There are many counts of this clonotype. The chain links TRBV20-1 to TRBJ2-7, with D possibly matching TRBD1 (7 bases). CDR1 and CDR2 (germline): DFQATT, SNEGSKA (reference sequence). V shed 3 bases and J shed 7 bases, with 19 bases lying between them. The CDR3 loop spans 14 amino acids. This CDR3 is CSASGSGGPEEQYF. CDR3 DNA: TGCAGTGCTAGTGGGTCAGGGGGGCCGGAGGAGCAGTACTTC.

The chain has TRBV7-3 and TRBJ2-5, with 9 bases that match TRBD1. Looked up from germline, CDR1 is SGHTA and CDR2 is FQGTGA. There are 15 residues in the CDR3. V trimming: 2 bases; J trimming: 3 bases; junction bases outside the gene matches: 4. In DNA, the CDR3 is TGTGCCAGCAGCTTACCGGGACAGGGAGAAGAGACCCAGTACTTC. It codes for CASSLPGQGEETQYF.

In its sample, this clonotype was seen many times. The chain uses TRBV7-3 and TRBJ1-2, with TRBD1 as a possible D gene (6 bases). This CDR3 has 13 residues. Per germline, CDR1 SGHTA and CDR2 FQGTGA. V was cut by 2 bases and J by 6 bases, with 10 bases left in between. The CDR3 nucleotides are TGTGCCAGCAGCTTACAACAGGGAGATGGCTACACCTTC. Amino acid sequence: CASSLQQGDGYTF.

The chain uses TRBV5-1 and TRBJ2-2; no clear D gene. V lost 0 bases and J lost 5, with 11 bases in between. The CDR3 loop spans 15 amino acids. CDR1 is SGHRS, CDR2 YFSETQ, per germline. The CDR3 loop reads CASSLASDGTGELFF. CDR3 nucleotide sequence: TGCGCCAGCAGCTTGGCCTCGGACGGGACCGGGGAGCTGTTTTTT.